A selection of T cell receptor beta chains follows, all from one sample in a study of shared T cell receptors in the human thymus. Produced via immunoSEQ multiplex PCR; TCRdb's table is partial and in-frame only. The sample yields about 610,000 clones, 85% to 90% seen once. This sample was also put to use in a study of human thymus T cells.

The sequenced material came from thymocytes. The receptor set was obtained from a boy under two years old with a congenital heart defect. Both conserved end residues are part of each CDR3. A D gene is named only where the DNA matches it firmly. Only part of the rows carry a size: once, few, many, or a class if the clone is expanded.

.,TRBV19,.,TRBJ2-5,TGTGCCAGTAGTTTGGCAGGGCGGAGAGAGACCCAGTACTTC,CASSLAGRRETQYF
TRBD1,TRBV7-9,.,TRBJ1-5,TGTGCCAGCAGCCCCCTCCGGACAGGGAGAGGTCAGCCCCAGCATTTT,CASSPLRTGRGQPQHF
TRBD1,TRBV7-3,.,TRBJ2-3,TGTGCCAGCAGCCGGGCAGGGGGCCCCAGCACAGATACGCAGTATTTT,CASSRAGGPSTDTQYF
TRBD1,TRBV27,.,TRBJ2-7,TGTGCCAGCAGTTTCCCTCAAGCCGGGACAGGGGTAACCTACGAGCAGTACTTC,CASSFPQAGTGVTYEQYF
TRBD2,TRBV6-1,.,TRBJ2-1,TGTGCCAGCAGTGACGGACTAGTCTACAATGAGCAGTTCTTC,CASSDGLVYNEQFF
.,TRBV5-1,.,TRBJ2-3,TGCGCCAGCAGCGGGGGCGGAGGTCCGGATTGCACAGATACGCAGTATTTT,CASSGGGGPDCTDTQYF
TRBD1,TRBV29-1,.,TRBJ2-5,TGCAGCGTTGTCCGGGTAGGGGGCAAGACCCAGTACTTC,CSVVRVGGKTQYF
TRBD1,TRBV27,.,TRBJ2-7,TGTGCCAGCAGTCCACGACAGGGGAAGATTGTACCCTACGAGCAGTACTTC,CASSPRQGKIVPYEQYF
TRBD2,TRBV4-2,.,TRBJ2-1,TGTGCCAGCAGCCCCGGCCTCTTGCGGGAGAACAATGAGCAGTTCTTC,CASSPGLLRENNEQFF
TRBD2,TRBV7-2,.,TRBJ2-1,TGTGCCAGCAGCTTAGTTTCGTCCCTCGGACTAGCGGGAGCTGAGCAGTTCTTC,CASSLVSSLGLAGAEQFF
TRBD2,TRBV12-5,.,TRBJ2-2,TGTGCTAGTGGTTTGGTATTAGTTACGACTAGCCAAACGAACACCGGGGAGCTGTTTTTT,CASGLVLVTTSQTNTGELFF
TRBD1,TRBV2,few,TRBJ2-7,TGTGCCAGCACCAGGACAGGGGGCTCCCACGAGCAGTACTTC,CASTRTGGSHEQYF
.,TRBV27,.,TRBJ2-7,TGTGCCAGCAGTTTATCCATGTTCCCCTACGAGCAGTACTTC,CASSLSMFPYEQYF
TRBD2,TRBV30,.,TRBJ2-7,TGTGCCTGGAGTTCCCCTGGGCTAGCGGACTCCTACGAGCAGTACTTC,CAWSSPGLADSYEQYF
TRBD1,TRBV13,.,TRBJ1-2,TGTGCCAGCAGCTTTGCCGACAGGGCTGGCTACACCTTC,CASSFADRAGYTF